The text below deals with one T cell receptor (beta chain). This receptor's antigen is unknown. One base away there is no much larger clone; base qualities are not given. According to the study, the label for this sample's time point signals: less than five weeks on oral tofacitinib. Explained via the paper, the treatment or condition label denotes: oral pan-JAK inhibitor, 5-10 mg twice daily. Peripheral blood and lesional scalp punch biopsies were obtained from patients with alopecia areata. PBMCs were isolated by density centrifugation and stained for CD3, CD4 and CD8, after which CD4+ and CD8+ T cells were sorted on a FACSAria. The entry originates in a study of CD8+ T cells in alopecia areata (dated by TCRdb to 2017 to 2018). At the level of the whole study: The treated patients, all with moderate-to-severe alopecia areata, were enrolled in an open-label pilot trial of oral tofacitinib given at 5 to 10 mg twice daily. To study T cell clonal expansion in alopecia areata, the researchers applied high-throughput TCRbeta sequencing to both the C3H/HeJ mouse model and human patients. RNA was obtained with the PAXgene miRNA kit for fixed scalp, the miRNeasy kit for PBMCs, and the RNeasy kit for mouse skin. Human TCRbeta sequencing covered scalp tissue and sorted CD4+ and CD8+ peripheral blood T cells from patchy and totalis/universalis alopecia areata patients and healthy controls. Scalp clonality was compared across normal scalp (n=4), patchy alopecia areata scalp (n=8), and alopecia totalis/universalis scalp (n=8). Patients on tofacitinib were biopsied at baseline and after 4 and 24 weeks of treatment, and several of the patients also had a later scalp biopsy. Tofacitinib was given for 6 to 18 months, followed by 6 months of follow-up off drug to assess delayed response and recurrence. The SALT score, which quantifies the percentage of affected scalp surface area, was used to measure disease severity in treated patients. Amplification of TCRbeta CDR3 regions was done by immunoSEQ multiplex PCR using 35 Vbeta forward primers and 13 Jbeta reverse primers.

Receptor libraries were prepared by the immunoSEQ multiplex PCR assay. For TCR sequencing, RNA was extracted from every sample and reverse transcribed into cDNA to serve as template. SuperScript III was used to make first-strand cDNA, primed with a 2:1 mix of oligo-dT and random hexamers. A synthetic immune receptor repertoire was used to measure amplification bias, and any remaining bias was corrected computationally. The source study handled its data this way. After raw reads were preprocessed to remove errors, the CDR3 was defined following IMGT conventions as running from the conserved cysteine to phenylalanine. To get clonality, Shannon entropy was normalized by log2 of the number of productive unique TCRs and the result was subtracted from 1. CD4 or CD8 identity of scalp clones was inferred by cross-referencing scalp TCRbeta sequences with sorted blood CD4 and CD8 repertoires. Held by TCRdb, this immuneACCESS table contains in-frame sequences only and omits some clones. Under half of the omission traces to an unresolved V gene where checked; the cause of the rest is unknown. The D gene and trimming were derived from the DNA, and the V and J assignments and clone size from that table. The sample contains about 120,000 clones, around 56% of them found a single time. Around 0.44% of the sample goes to the ten largest clones.

Counted from cysteine to phenylalanine, this CDR3 has 15 amino acids. The read is trimmed to its CDR3 DNA, 45 bases read in frame from base 1. At the junction V is shortened by 2 bases and J by 1 base, with 10 bases in between. Based on the germline V gene, the CDR1 and CDR2 sequences are SGHDN and FVKESK. Overall results and qualifications from the work: TCR sequences shared between patients were less clear than in mice, possibly partly because of HLA diversity in the patient population. Tofacitinib significantly decreased scalp clonality and the number of expanded CD8+ clones among the top 100 scalp clones. Compared with normal scalp, lesional scalp had higher clonality and more expanded CD8+ clones, particularly in alopecia totalis/universalis, a pattern that suggests antigenic drive. Because the treated cohort was small and had only one nonresponder, larger studies are needed to examine links between baseline CD8+ expansion and response. Many expanded lesional clones were found to persist in scalp and blood during tofacitinib treatment, and relapse after treatment cessation may be partly explained by this persistence. Scalp TCR repertoire analysis is complicated because resident alphabeta T cells in normal human skin are also sequenced, whereas mouse skin is dominated by gammadelta T cells.

The sequencing here drew on CD4+ T cells sorted from blood, taken at week 4, from a patient treated with tofacitinib. The sequence is built from TRBV14 and TRBJ2-3, with a weak D call of TRBD1 (6 bases match). The origin of this receptor is a human donor with alopecia areata. The DNA reads TGTGCCAGCAGCCAATACAGGGATCGCACAGATACGCAGTATTTT. Translated, this is CASSQYRDRTDTQYF.